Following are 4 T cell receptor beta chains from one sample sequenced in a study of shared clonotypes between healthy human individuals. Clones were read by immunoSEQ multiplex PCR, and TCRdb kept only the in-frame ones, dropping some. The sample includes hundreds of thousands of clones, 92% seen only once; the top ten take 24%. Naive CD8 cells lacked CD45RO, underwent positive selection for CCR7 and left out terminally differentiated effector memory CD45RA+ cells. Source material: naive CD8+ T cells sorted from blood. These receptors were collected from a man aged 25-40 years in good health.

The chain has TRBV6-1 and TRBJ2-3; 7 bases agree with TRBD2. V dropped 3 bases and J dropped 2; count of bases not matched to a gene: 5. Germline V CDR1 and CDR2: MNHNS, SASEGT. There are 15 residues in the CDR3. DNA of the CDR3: TGTGCCAGCAGTGACGGCGGGGGAGACACAGATACGCAGTATTTT. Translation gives CASSDGGGDTDTQYF.

As DNA, the CDR3 is TGTGCCAGCTCACCCCTGATAGACAGGGACAACACCGGGGAGCTGTTTTTT. This gives the protein CASSPLIDRDNTGELFF. The V gene is TRBV18, the J gene TRBJ2-2, with 7 bases that match TRBD1. Unmatched junction bases numbered 9, after V lost 3 bases and J lost 2 bases. There are 17 residues in the CDR3. Looked up from germline, CDR1 is KGHSH and CDR2 is LQKENI.

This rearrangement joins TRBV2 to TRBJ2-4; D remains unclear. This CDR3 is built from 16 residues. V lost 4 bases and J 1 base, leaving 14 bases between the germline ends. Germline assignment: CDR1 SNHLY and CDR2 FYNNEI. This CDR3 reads CASSVITDKAKNIQYF. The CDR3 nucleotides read TGTGCCAGCAGTGTAATCACCGATAAGGCCAAAAACATTCAGTACTTC.

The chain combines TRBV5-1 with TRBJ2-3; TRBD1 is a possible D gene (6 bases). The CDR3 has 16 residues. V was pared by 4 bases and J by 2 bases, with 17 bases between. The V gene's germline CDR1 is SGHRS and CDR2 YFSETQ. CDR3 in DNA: TGCGCCAGCAGCACTGGGACAATCCAAACCACAGATACGCAGTATTTT. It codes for CASSTGTIQTTDTQYF. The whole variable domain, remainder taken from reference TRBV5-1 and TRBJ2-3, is KAGVTQTPRYLIKTRGQQVTLSCSPISGHRSVSWYQQTPGQGLQFLFEYFSETQRNKGNFPGRFSGRQFSNSRSEMNVSTLELGDSALYLCASSTGTIQTTDTQYFGPGTRLTVL.